These T cell receptor beta chains were read from a single sample in a study of blood T cell repertoires in COVID-19. Libraries were prepared by immunoSEQ multiplex PCR; TCRdb keeps only in-frame clonotypes and omits some of them. The sample has some 190,000 clones, over 75% seen once. Material for sequencing was peripheral blood. The receptors come from an elderly man with COVID-19, enrolled during active disease. Each CDR3 is given with its conserved first and last residue. The D gene is left open where the match is weak. The size of a clone is reported for some rows only, either as once, few or many, or as a class for expanded clones.

length	V	D	J	size	CDR3	DNA
15	TRBV19	TRBD1	TRBJ2-7	NA	CASSIGTGESYEQYF	TGTGCCAGTAGTATAGGGACAGGGGAGAGCTACGAGCAGTACTTC
17	TRBV3-1/TRBV3-2	TRBD1	TRBJ2-5	NA	CASSRPPGQSRQETQYF	TGTGCCAGCAGCCGCCCGCCGGGACAGAGTAGACAAGAGACCCAGTACTTC
15	TRBV7-9	TRBD1	TRBJ2-1	NA	CASSPPGQGANEQFF	TGTGCCAGCAGCCCACCGGGACAGGGGGCGAATGAGCAGTTCTTC
16	TRBV7-9	NA	TRBJ2-1	NA	CASSLVTGLSYNEQFF	TGTGCCAGCAGCTTAGTGACAGGCCTATCCTACAATGAGCAGTTCTTC
15	TRBV6-1	NA	TRBJ1-4	few	CASSDRGRSNEKLFF	TGTGCCAGCAGTGACAGGGGACGGAGTAATGAAAAACTGTTTTTT
13	TRBV6-5	NA	TRBJ2-7	NA	CASSFGFSYEQYF	TGTGCCAGCAGCTTCGGGTTCTCCTACGAGCAGTACTTC
14	TRBV3-1/TRBV3-2	NA	TRBJ1-3	NA	CASSHRQGGNTIYF	TGTGCCAGCAGCCACCGGCAGGGTGGAAACACCATATATTTT
17	TRBV5-1	NA	TRBJ1-1	once	CASSLGLGQTMNTEAFF	TGCGCCAGCAGCTTGGGCTTGGGGCAGACCATGAACACTGAAGCTTTCTTT
16	TRBV28	NA	TRBJ1-1	NA	CASRSSRVRRNTEAFF	TGTGCCAGCCGTTCCTCCAGGGTGAGGAGGAACACTGAAGCTTTCTTT
13	TRBV2	NA	TRBJ2-7	NA	CASMEGRAYEQYF	TGTGCCAGCATGGAGGGCAGGGCCTACGAGCAGTACTTC